The clone carrying this T cell receptor (beta chain) appeared a few times. This sample is drawn from a study of T-cell reconstitution after alpha-beta-depleted transplantation in children. The TCRbeta library incorporated unique molecular identifiers. TCRdb re-called the PCR reads through MiXCR, storing one row per CDR3 protein. The sample records hundreds of thousands of distinct CDR3 sequences, about an eighth being singletons. The receptor's source is a male patient younger than 18 who had a stem cell transplant for acute myeloid leukemia, so the T cells may come from the graft donor. Here the sequenced sample was PBMCs, mostly from graft donor cells, taken 360 days after TCRalphabeta/CD19-depleted stem cell transplant.

Here the CDR3 reads CASSSSPLPGQSSYEQYF. CDR3 nucleotides: TGTGCCAGCAGTTCTTCACCTCTACCGGGACAGAGCTCCTACGAGCAGTACTTC. The genes are TRBV27 and TRBJ2-7, with 7 bases lining up with TRBD1. The germline CDR1 and CDR2 sequences are MNHEY and SMNVEV (reference sequence). Trimming at V came to 4 bases and at J to 0 bases, leaving 15 bases not matched to a gene. There are 18 residues in the CDR3.